The TCR beta chain described here comes from a study of CD8+ T cells in alopecia areata. Study as a whole: Administration of oral tofacitinib to treated patients was at 5 to 10 mg twice daily.

Findings and limits, study-wide: It was less clear whether patients shared TCRs than it was in mice, possibly because of HLA. Lesional scalp displayed greater clonality than normal scalp, most notably in alopecia totalis/universalis.

As to this clone: Its antigen remains unknown.

Sequencing templates came from extracted RNA that was reverse transcribed into cDNA. Clones were sequenced by immunoSEQ multiplex PCR, and TCRdb holds only the in-frame ones, with some missing. The table lists around 200,000 clones, less than 70% of them singletons. Described treatment: oral pan-JAK inhibitor, 5-10 mg twice daily. Isolation of CD4+ and CD8+ T cells from PBMCs was achieved by sorting. The CDR3 runs 14 residues. Per germline, CDR1 GTSNPN and CDR2 SVGIG (reference sequence). V lost 2 bases, J lost 2 bases, and 9 bases lay in between. The sequences come from CD8+ T cells sorted from blood, collected at week 24, from a patient treated with tofacitinib. This clonotype was obtained from a human donor with alopecia areata. The chain has TRBV30 and TRBJ2-2; tentative D call: TRBD2 (6 bases). The CDR3 bases are TGTGCCTGGAGTAGGGACTCCAACACCGGGGAGCTGTTTTTT. As protein: CAWSRDSNTGELFF.